This T cell receptor (beta chain) was recorded in a study of a mutant IDH1 vaccine in newly diagnosed glioma. CDR3 length: 14 residues. The V and J ends lost 3 bases and 7 bases, in that order; junction bases with no gene match: 2. Germline V CDR1 and CDR2: SGDLS, YYNGEE. Notes on the study in general: Altogether, about 93% of patients exhibited vaccine-induced immune responses. Pseudoprogression seemed unrelated to changes in top peripheral T cell clonotypes.

TCRdb's table, derived via immunoSEQ multiplex PCR, lists solely in-frame clones and lacks some. The sample records about 56,000 clones, about nine tenths being singletons. The time point was: week 35, safety follow-up. With topical imiquimod, each dose of the vaccine consisted of 300 ug of mutant IDH1 20-mer peptide. Patients underwent eight vaccinations, which took place in weeks 1, 3, 5, 7, 11, 15, 19 and 23. New WHO grade 3 or 4 IDH1-mutant, ATRX-lost astrocytomas were present in all donors. Of note for this clone: What it binds is not known.

The receptor's source is a man aged 35 to 55 with glioma. Here the sequenced sample was PBMCs, taken from a glioma patient whose treatment included an IDH1 peptide vaccine. The rearrangement links TRBV9 to TRBJ2-7; 15 nucleotides match TRBD2. This CDR3 reads CASSAGTSGREQYF. CDR3 coding DNA: TGTGCCAGCAGCGCCGGGACTAGCGGGAGGGAGCAGTACTTC.